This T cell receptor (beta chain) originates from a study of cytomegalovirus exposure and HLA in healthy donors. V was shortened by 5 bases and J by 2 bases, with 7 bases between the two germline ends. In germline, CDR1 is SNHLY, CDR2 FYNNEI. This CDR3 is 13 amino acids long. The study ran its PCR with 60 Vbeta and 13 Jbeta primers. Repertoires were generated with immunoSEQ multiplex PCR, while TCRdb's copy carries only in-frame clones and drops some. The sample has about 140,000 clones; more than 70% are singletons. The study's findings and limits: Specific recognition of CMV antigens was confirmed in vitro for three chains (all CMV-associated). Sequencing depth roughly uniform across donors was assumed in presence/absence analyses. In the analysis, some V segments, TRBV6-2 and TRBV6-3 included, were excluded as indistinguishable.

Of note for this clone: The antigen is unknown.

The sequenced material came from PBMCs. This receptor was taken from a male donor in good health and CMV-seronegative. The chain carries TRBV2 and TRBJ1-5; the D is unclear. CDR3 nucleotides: TGTGCCAGCAGTATCCATCGCAATCAGCCCCAGCATTTT. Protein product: CASSIHRNQPQHF.